This entry features one T cell receptor (beta chain) sequence. Its matching antigen is unknown. The sample belongs to a study of cytotoxic CD8 clonotypes in ibrutinib-treated CLL. Repertoires were generated with immunoSEQ multiplex PCR, while TCRdb's copy carries only in-frame clones and drops some. The sample consists of tens of thousands of clones, roughly 50% of them appearing once. The CDR3 has 12 amino acids. Germline CDR1 and CDR2: WSHSY and SAAADI. Trimming pared 6 bases from V and 0 bases from J, leaving 6 bases between. Findings and limits, study-wide: The study sampled sustained-remission and progressing patients at different times.

V and J are TRBV10-2 and TRBJ2-7; no definite D call. Sequences were derived from PBMCs, sampled after 24 months of ibrutinib treatment. The receptor was isolated from a human donor with chronic lymphocytic leukemia. CDR3 residues: CASRGLSYEQYV. As DNA, the CDR3 is TGCGCCAGCAGAGGCCTCTCCTACGAGCAGTACGTC.